This T cell receptor beta chain was profiled in a study of blood T cell repertoires in COVID-19. Looking at the study overall: T cells, B-cell-depleted T cells, or PBMCs supplied cDNA or gDNA.

This clone was observed a few times. Per the original data handling: Cell counts per sample came from amplifying reference gene primers. Measured with immunoSEQ multiplex PCR; TCRdb has only the in-frame clones, and not every one. V and J calls plus clone size are reproduced from that table; the DNA served to infer D and trimming. Of over 150,000 clones in the sample, approximately 88% were seen once. V was cut by 2 bases and J by 1 base, with 16 bases left in between. In germline, CDR1 is SEHNR, CDR2 FQNEAQ (reference sequence). CDR3 length: 17 amino acids. This chain links TRBV7-9 with TRBJ2-3; D possibly corresponds to TRBD2 (6 bases). Sequencing was carried out using peripheral blood. This TCR came from a woman between 40 and 50 years old with COVID-19, enrolled during active disease. The CDR3 protein is CASSLTGLRGRTDTQYF. CDR3 nucleotide sequence: TGTGCCAGCAGCTTAACTGGTTTGCGGGGACGCACAGATACGCAGTATTTT.